This is a list of T cell receptor beta chains from one sample in a study of cytomegalovirus exposure and HLA in healthy donors. Produced via immunoSEQ multiplex PCR; TCRdb's table is partial and in-frame only. The table records approximately 120,000 clones, 70% to 80% of them present only once. What was sequenced was PBMCs. The source is a woman aged 45-65 years in good health and CMV-seropositive. CDR3s include the opening cysteine and the closing phenylalanine or tryptophan. A D gene is named only where the DNA matches it firmly. Where a row states a size, it is once, few, many or the class of an expanded clone; other rows omit it.

d_call,j_call,clone_size,v_call,cdr3_aa,cdr3_nt
TRBD1,TRBJ2-2,NA,TRBV4-1,CASSLDRGNTGELFF,TGCGCCAGCAGCTTGGACAGGGGGAACACCGGGGAGCTGTTTTTT
TRBD2,TRBJ2-5,NA,TRBV7-8,CASSLRLAQETQYF,TGTGCCAGCAGCCTAAGACTAGCCCAAGAGACCCAGTACTTC
TRBD2,TRBJ2-1,NA,TRBV5-1,CASSLGLAGGHEQFF,TGCGCCAGCAGCTTGGGGCTAGCGGGTGGTCATGAGCAGTTCTTC
TRBD1,TRBJ1-1,NA,TRBV11-2,CASSPGQLTEAFF,TGTGCCAGCAGCCCGGGACAGCTCACTGAAGCTTTCTTT
TRBD1,TRBJ1-5,few,TRBV4-3,CASSQEAADRESQPQHF,TGCGCCAGCAGCCAAGAAGCCGCCGACAGGGAATCTCAGCCCCAGCATTTT
NA,TRBJ1-2,NA,TRBV10-2,CASSVGIVGYTF,TGCGCCAGCAGCGTCGGGATTGTGGGCTACACCTTC
NA,TRBJ2-2,NA,TRBV6-5,CASSYNRDTGELFF,TGTGCCAGCAGTTACAACAGGGACACCGGGGAGCTGTTTTTT
TRBD1,TRBJ1-2,NA,TRBV9,CASSDFTGAGYTF,TGTGCCAGCAGCGACTTTACAGGGGCCGGCTACACCTTC
NA,TRBJ2-2,NA,TRBV13,CASSRGAGWTGELFF,TGTGCCAGCAGTCGTGGGGCGGGATGGACCGGGGAGCTGTTTTTT
TRBD2,TRBJ2-3,NA,TRBV7-2,CASSLVPGLATDTQYF,TGTGCCAGCAGCTTAGTGCCGGGACTAGCGACAGATACGCAGTATTTT
NA,TRBJ2-7,NA,TRBV4-1,CASSQPRQDPYEQYF,TGCGCCAGCAGCCAACCGCGACAGGATCCCTACGAGCAGTACTTC
TRBD2,TRBJ2-5,NA,TRBV2,CASRDDSGRAAETQYF,TGTGCCAGCAGGGACGATAGCGGGAGGGCCGCAGAGACCCAGTACTTC
NA,TRBJ2-5,NA,TRBV9,CASSVGWLNHETQYF,TGTGCCAGCAGCGTAGGTTGGCTTAACCATGAGACCCAGTACTTC
NA,TRBJ2-2,NA,TRBV7-7,CASSLLVTGELFF,TGTGCTAGCAGCCTGCTAGTCACCGGGGAGCTGTTTTTT
NA,TRBJ2-1,NA,TRBV6-1,CASSVSGGHLYEQFF,TGTGCCAGCAGTGTCTCGGGGGGCCATCTCTATGAGCAGTTCTTC
TRBD1,TRBJ1-1,NA,TRBV2,CASSDRDRGSTEAFF,TGTGCCAGCAGTGACCGGGACAGGGGTAGTACTGAAGCTTTCTTT
NA,TRBJ2-7,NA,TRBV9,CASSRVGGEQYF,TGTGCCAGCAGCCGAGTCGGGGGCGAGCAGTACTTC
TRBD1,TRBJ1-6,NA,TRBV4-1,CASSQGPRGQGNSPLHF,TGCGCCAGCAGCCAAGGTCCCCGGGGACAGGGAAATTCACCCCTCCACTTT
NA,TRBJ1-5,NA,TRBV7-2,CASSPAGFHSNQPQHF,TGTGCCAGCAGCCCCGCGGGCTTCCATAGCAATCAGCCCCAGCATTTT
NA,TRBJ2-4,NA,TRBV7-9,CASSLVVSGNIQYF,TGTGCCAGCAGCTTGGTAGTTTCGGGAAACATTCAGTACTTC
NA,TRBJ1-2,NA,TRBV2,CASREQGYYGYTF,TGTGCCAGCAGAGAACAGGGCTACTATGGCTACACCTTC
NA,TRBJ2-7,NA,TRBV5-1,CASSDDSEQYF,TGCGCCAGCAGCGACGACAGCGAGCAGTACTTC
TRBD1,TRBJ1-2,NA,TRBV18,CASSPQDRHYGYTF,TGTGCCAGCTCACCACAGGACAGGCACTATGGCTACACCTTC
TRBD2,TRBJ2-3,NA,TRBV28,CASRSTSPDTQYF,TGTGCCAGCAGGTCGACTAGCCCAGATACGCAGTATTTT
NA,TRBJ2-5,NA,TRBV6-1,CATRIEETQYF,TGTGCCACCCGAATAGAAGAGACCCAGTACTTC
NA,TRBJ2-1,NA,TRBV27,CASRTSPYYNEQFF,TGTGCCAGCAGAACTAGTCCCTATTACAATGAGCAGTTCTTC
NA,TRBJ1-6,few,TRBV9,CASSVSYLSPLHF,TGTGCCAGCAGCGTCTCATATCTATCACCCCTCCACTTT
NA,TRBJ1-2,NA,TRBV5-1,CASSPEGVVKGGYTF,TGCGCCAGCAGCCCAGAAGGGGTAGTTAAGGGCGGCTACACCTTC